This T cell receptor (beta chain) was captured in a study of shared clonotypes between healthy human individuals. Study-wide results and limits: How much donors shared clonotypes was expected to be affected by sequencing depth.

To note about this clone: Its specificity is unknown.

Around 31,000 T cell genomes, or around 300 ng DNA, went into unsorted PBMC replicate PCRs. Sequencing was performed with immunoSEQ multiplex PCR; in TCRdb, only in-frame clones are kept and a portion is missing. In the table there are 400,000 to 500,000 clones, over 65% of which are singletons. V shed 3 bases and J shed 6 bases, with 15 bases lying between them. The CDR3 has 15 residues. Germline V gene sequence: CDR1 MNHNS, CDR2 SASEGT. Each sample came from a Caucasian adult donor living in Nashville, Tennessee. This TCR was sampled from a middle-aged woman in good health. Some clones in this sample may be carry-over from other donors' samples. The V gene is TRBV6-1, the J gene TRBJ1-5, with D uncertain. The specimen sequenced was PBMCs. Here the CDR3 reads CASSDLSSEGQPQHF. CDR3 in DNA: TGTGCCAGCAGTGATCTCTCAAGCGAAGGTCAGCCCCAGCATTTT.